Listed below are T cell receptor beta chains from one sample, sequenced in a study of cytomegalovirus exposure and HLA in healthy donors. This table comes from immunoSEQ multiplex PCR, and its TCRdb copy is limited to in-frame clones, with some not included. The table records about 150,000 clones, around 78% of them present only once. The sequenced sample consisted of PBMCs. The source of these receptors is a middle-aged man in good health and CMV-seronegative. CDR3s include the opening cysteine and the closing phenylalanine or tryptophan.

j_call v_call cdr3_length cdr3_aa
TRBJ1-1 TRBV14 12 CASSTGLRKAFF
TRBJ2-3 TRBV6-1 15 CASSTPGQGTDTQYF
TRBJ1-4 TRBV7-9 16 CSSSLVAPGENEKLFF
TRBJ2-1 TRBV9 16 CASSVTLGEGLDEQFF
TRBJ1-2 TRBV6-1 12 CASRQGAQGYTF
TRBJ2-3 TRBV6-4 15 CASSESAGGADTQYF
TRBJ2-1 TRBV21-1 14 CASSKSGLYNEQFF
TRBJ2-3 TRBV7-3 16 CASSLISGSGTDTQYF
TRBJ1-2 TRBV2 14 CARTTLDSLYGYTF
TRBJ2-3 TRBV7-8 15 CASSLAGPGTDTQYF
TRBJ1-2 TRBV6-5 15 CASSLNQGALYGYTF
TRBJ2-1 TRBV18 16 CASSKAGGSTYNEQFF
TRBJ2-3 TRBV4-2 15 CASRRASGSTDTQYF
TRBJ1-2 TRBV19 13 CASRNRQGNGYTF
TRBJ2-5 TRBV4-2 16 CASSQGVQGTQETQYF
TRBJ1-1 TRBV2 15 CASSPETGFPTEAFF
TRBJ2-7 TRBV6-6 15 CASSYSSSGGYEQYF
TRBJ2-1 TRBV11-2 16 CASSLEIGQGANEQFF
TRBJ2-1 TRBV4-1 14 CASSPIGRRPEQFF
TRBJ1-2 TRBV7-9 11 CSSSSPGDDTF
TRBJ2-3 TRBV27 15 CASSGTRIGTDTQYF
TRBJ2-7 TRBV19 16 CASSIDLRTGAYEQYF
TRBJ2-5 TRBV28 16 CASSPFQGARQETQYF
TRBJ2-1 TRBV7-8 16 CASSLVGTSGRLEQFF
TRBJ2-3 TRBV7-3 16 CASSSQGDLGTDTQYF
TRBJ1-5 TRBV7-8 17 CASSLQTGGPSNQPQHF
TRBJ2-1 TRBV5-1 15 CASSPETSRINEQFF
TRBJ1-3 TRBV15 13 CAITQGPGNTIYF
TRBJ2-3 TRBV5-1 18 CASSFGGLAGGRTDTQYF
TRBJ2-3 TRBV21-1 18 CASSKACPPGLDTDTQYF
TRBJ1-2 TRBV18 14 CASSPPGQGYGYTF
TRBJ2-7 TRBV27 14 CASSPGQGLYEQYF
TRBJ1-2 TRBV5-1 17 CASSQIGGRGRLDGYTF
TRBJ2-1 TRBV7-2 15 CASNLRDRDGSEQFF
TRBJ2-2 TRBV5-6 17 CASSLVETQVPTGELFF
TRBJ1-2 TRBV5-1 13 CASSMGHNYGYTF
TRBJ1-6 TRBV4-1 16 CASSQAGRILGSPLHF
TRBJ2-5 TRBV28 12 CASSRDRETQYF
TRBJ1-1 TRBV2 14 CASNPQGMNTEAFF
TRBJ2-1 TRBV5-1 15 CASSFILAGNNEQFF
TRBJ1-5 TRBV7-9 16 CASSPDSQVSNQPQHF
TRBJ1-1 TRBV7-6 13 CASSSRGSGEAFF
TRBJ2-7 TRBV11-2 13 CASSHYRGYEQYF
TRBJ1-2 TRBV5-6 13 CASSFSRSYGYTF
TRBJ2-1 TRBV7-2 16 CASITAGTGGYNEQFF
TRBJ1-1 TRBV25-1 15 CASRHAGARMAEAFF